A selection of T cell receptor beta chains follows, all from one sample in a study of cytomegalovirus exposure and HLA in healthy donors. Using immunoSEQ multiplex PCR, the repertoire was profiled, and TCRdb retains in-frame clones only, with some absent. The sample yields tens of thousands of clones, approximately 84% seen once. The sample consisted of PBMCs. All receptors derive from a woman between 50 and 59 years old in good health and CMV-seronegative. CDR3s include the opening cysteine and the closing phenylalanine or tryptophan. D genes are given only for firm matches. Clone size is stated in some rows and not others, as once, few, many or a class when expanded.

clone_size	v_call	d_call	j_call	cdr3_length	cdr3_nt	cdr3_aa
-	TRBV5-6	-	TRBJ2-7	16	TGTGCCAGCAGTTCGTCACAGGGCCTCGGGATCTACGAGCAGTACTTC	CASSSSQGLGIYEQYF
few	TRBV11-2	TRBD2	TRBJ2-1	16	TGTGCCAGCAGCTTAGAAGGCGCTAGCGGGGGCCATGAGCAGTTCTTC	CASSLEGASGGHEQFF
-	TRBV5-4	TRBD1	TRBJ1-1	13	TGTGCCAGCAGCTTCCGGGACAGGAATGAAGCTTTCTTT	CASSFRDRNEAFF
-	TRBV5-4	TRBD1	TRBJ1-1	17	TGTGCCAGCAGCTCACTGACAGGGACCGGTGGGAACACTGAAGCTTTCTTT	CASSSLTGTGGNTEAFF
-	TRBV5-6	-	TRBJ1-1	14	TGTGCCAGCAGCTTGGGGCAGGCGAACACTGAAGCTTTCTTT	CASSLGQANTEAFF
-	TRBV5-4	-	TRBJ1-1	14	TGTGCCAGCAGCTTGGGACTTGCGAACACTGAAGCTTTCTTT	CASSLGLANTEAFF
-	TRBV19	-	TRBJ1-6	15	TGTGCCAGTAGTATACGACCAGGGTTGATTTCACCCCTCCACTTT	CASSIRPGLISPLHF
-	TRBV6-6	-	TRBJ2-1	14	TGTGCCAGCAGTTACTCGGGCACCTACAATGAGCAGTTCTTC	CASSYSGTYNEQFF
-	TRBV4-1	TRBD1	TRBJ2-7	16	TGCGCCAGCAGCCAAGTCGGATCGACAGGGACCTACGAGCAGTACTTC	CASSQVGSTGTYEQYF
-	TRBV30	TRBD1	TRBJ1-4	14	TGTGCCTCGCCGGGGACAGGGGATAATGAAAAACTGTTTTTT	CASPGTGDNEKLFF
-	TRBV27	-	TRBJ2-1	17	TGTGCCAGCAGTTACCCCTCAGGGGGGAGCTCCTACAATGAGCAGTTCTTC	CASSYPSGGSSYNEQFF